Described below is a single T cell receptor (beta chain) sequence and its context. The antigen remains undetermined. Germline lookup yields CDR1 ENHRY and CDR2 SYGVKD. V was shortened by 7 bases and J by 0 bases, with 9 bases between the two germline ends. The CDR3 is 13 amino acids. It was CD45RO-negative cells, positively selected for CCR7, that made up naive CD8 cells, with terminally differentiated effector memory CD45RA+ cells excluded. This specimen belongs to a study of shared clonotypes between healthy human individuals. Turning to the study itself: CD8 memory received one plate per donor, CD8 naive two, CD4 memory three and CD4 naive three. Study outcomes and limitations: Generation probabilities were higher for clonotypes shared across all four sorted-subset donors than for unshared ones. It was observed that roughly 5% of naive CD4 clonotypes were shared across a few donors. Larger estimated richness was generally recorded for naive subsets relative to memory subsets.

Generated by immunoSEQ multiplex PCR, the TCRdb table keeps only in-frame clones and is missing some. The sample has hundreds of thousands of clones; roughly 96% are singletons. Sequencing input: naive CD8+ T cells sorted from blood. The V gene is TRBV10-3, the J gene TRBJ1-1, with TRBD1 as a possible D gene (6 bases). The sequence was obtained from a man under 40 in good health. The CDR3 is CAINDRLNTEAFF. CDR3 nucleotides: TGTGCCATCAATGACAGGTTGAACACTGAAGCTTTCTTT.